These 28 T cell receptor beta chains share one sample of origin, sequenced in a study of T cell repertoires and HLA-DP antigens. Libraries were prepared by immunoSEQ multiplex PCR; TCRdb keeps only in-frame clonotypes and omits some of them. This sample has 90,000 to 130,000 clones, with 85% to 95% found just once. Their cognate antigens are unknown. The sequencing sample was made of CD4+ T cells from PBMCs. All receptors come from a woman aged 18 to 35 in good health and CMV-seronegative.

V usage is TRBV6-4 and J usage is TRBJ2-2; 13 bases align to TRBD2. Trimming cost V 8 bases and J 4 bases; bases outside gene matches: 7. Germline V gives CDR1 MRHNA, CDR2 SNTAGT. This CDR3 is built from 16 residues. CDR3 DNA sequence: TGTGCCAGCTCACCAGGACTAGCGGGAGTCACCGGGGAGCTGTTTTTT. This codes for CASSPGLAGVTGELFF.

This chain joins TRBV7-9 and TRBJ1-2; no definite D call. V was trimmed by 2 bases and J by 3 bases, leaving 7 bases between them. The CDR3 sequence is 13 residues long. Germline V gene sequence: CDR1 SEHNR, CDR2 FQNEAQ (reference sequence). The CDR3 loop is CASSLQVDYGYTF. The CDR3 DNA reads as TGTGCCAGCAGCTTACAGGTCGACTATGGCTACACCTTC.

The gene calls are TRBV18 and TRBJ2-3; D possibly corresponds to TRBD2 (6 bases). This CDR3 contains 13 residues. The germline gives CDR1 KGHSH, CDR2 LQKENI. Trimming removed 4 bases at V and 11 bases at J, with 16 bases between. As DNA, the CDR3 is TGTGCCAGCTCACTTTCATCTAGCGTGGGGCAGTATTTT. Its protein product is CASSLSSSVGQYF.

This chain links TRBV7-2 with TRBJ2-1; D may match TRBD1 or TRBD2 (5 bases each). The CDR3 has 15 amino acids. In germline, CDR1 is SGHTA, CDR2 FQGNSA. With 1 base removed from V and 5 bases from J, the gap between germline ends came to 12 bases. The CDR3 protein is CASSLVSGAHNEQFF. The CDR3 DNA follows: TGTGCCAGCAGCTTAGTTTCCGGGGCCCACAATGAGCAGTTCTTC.

This rearrangement joins TRBV7-9 to TRBJ2-6; D is uncertain. Trimming left V 6 bases short and J 2 bases short, with 11 bases between. The CDR3 length is 15 residues. CDR1 is SEHNR, CDR2 FQNEAQ, per germline (reference sequence). The DNA of the CDR3 is TGTGCCAGCAGGATTTTACCCCCTGGGGCCAACGTCCTGACTTTC. It codes for CASRILPPGANVLTF.

This chain connects TRBV7-9 to TRBJ2-1; D ambiguous. With 5 bases removed from V and 4 bases from J, the gap between germline ends came to 9 bases. The CDR3 is made up of 13 amino acids. Looked up from germline, CDR1 is SEHNR and CDR2 is FQNEAQ (reference sequence). The CDR3 coding sequence is TGTGCCAGCAGCCCGGGTCGATACAATGAGCAGTTCTTC. Amino acids: CASSPGRYNEQFF.

The chain employs TRBV14 and TRBJ2-5; D might be TRBD1 (5 bases). The CDR3 sequence is 19 residues long. Germline CDR1 reads SGHDN; CDR2 reads FVKESK. The V gene lost 1 base and the J gene lost 3 bases, with 24 bases spanning the gap. The CDR3 DNA reads as TGTGCCAGCAGCCAAGGAGCATACGGCAGGGCTAAGGGCAAAGAGACCCAGTACTTC. Residues: CASSQGAYGRAKGKETQYF.

A single count supports this clone. This chain joins TRBV6-6 and TRBJ2-1; D is unclear. The CDR3 totals 14 residues. In germline, CDR1 is MNHNY, CDR2 SVGAGI (reference sequence). Trimming pared 6 bases from V and 7 bases from J, leaving 16 bases between. The CDR3 loop is CASRRSPDGNEQFF. The CDR3 DNA follows: TGTGCCAGCAGAAGGAGTCCGGACGGTAATGAGCAGTTCTTC.

The rearrangement joins TRBV19 to TRBJ1-5; 10 bases are shared with TRBD1. The CDR3 totals 17 residues. V lost 9 bases and J lost 0; bases outside the gene matches: 11. The V gene's germline CDR1 is LNHDA and CDR2 SQIVND (reference sequence). CDR3: CARGGTGESYSNQPQHF. CDR3 DNA sequence: TGTGCCAGAGGAGGGACAGGGGAATCGTATAGCAATCAGCCCCAGCATTTT. Full variable domain (rest looked up from reference TRBV19 and TRBJ1-5): DGGITQSPKYLFRKEGQNVTLSCEQNLNHDAMYWYRQDPGQGLRLIYYSQIVNDFQKGDIAEGYSVSREKKESFPLTVTSAQKNPTAFYLCARGGTGESYSNQPQHFGDGTRLSIL.

The rearrangement uses TRBV15 and TRBJ1-4; tentative D call: TRBD1 (6 bases). CDR3 size: 16 residues. Trimming removed 3 bases from V and 3 bases from J, with 14 bases in between. Germline CDR1 LNHNV, CDR2 YYDKDF (reference sequence). In DNA, the CDR3 is TGTGCCACCAGCAGCGGGACATCCGTAGCTAATGAAAAACTGTTTTTT. This sequence encodes CATSSGTSVANEKLFF. Full variable domain (missing parts from reference TRBV15 and TRBJ1-4): DAMVIQNPRYQVTQFGKPVTLSCSQTLNHNVMYWYQQKSSQAPKLLFHYYDKDFNNEADTPDNFQSRRPNTSFCFLDIRSPGLGDTAMYLCATSSGTSVANEKLFFGSGTQLSVL.

The chain joins TRBV7-2 to TRBJ1-3; TRBD1 is a possible D gene (6 bases). The V end lost 3 bases, the J end lost 2 bases, and 11 bases lay between the germline ends. The CDR3 length is 15 residues. Germline assignment: CDR1 SGHTA and CDR2 FQGNSA. CDR3 nucleotides: TGTGCCAGCAGCTTGCGGGGGGCGACTGGAAACACCATATATTTT. It encodes CASSLRGATGNTIYF. The full variable domain, its missing parts supplied by reference TRBV7-2 and TRBJ1-3, is GAGVSQSPSNKVTEKGKDVELRCDPISGHTALYWYRQSLGQGLEFLIYFQGNSAPDKSGLPSDRFSAERTGGSVSTLTIQRTQQEDSAVYLCASSLRGATGNTIYFGEGSWLTVV.

A single count supports this clone. J is TRBJ1-1 and V is TRBV7-9; D ambiguous. V shed 2 bases and J shed 0 bases, with 7 bases lying between them. The CDR3 contains 14 residues. From germline, CDR1 is SEHNR and CDR2 FQNEAQ (reference sequence). Written as DNA, the CDR3 is TGTGCCAGCAGCTTACACGGATTGAACACTGAAGCTTTCTTT. This gives the protein CASSLHGLNTEAFF.

V and J are TRBV7-9 and TRBJ2-1; TRBD2 aligns across 11 bases. This CDR3 region has 15 residues. With V trimmed by 4 bases and J by 4 bases, 3 bases remained unmatched. CDR1 is SEHNR and CDR2 is FQNEAQ in the germline V gene (reference sequence). The CDR3 nucleotides read TGTGCCAGCAGCTATACTAGCGGGGGATACAATGAGCAGTTCTTC. As protein: CASSYTSGGYNEQFF.

V usage is TRBV9 and J usage is TRBJ2-5; D is tentatively TRBD1 or TRBD2 (5 bases each). The CDR3 is made up of 15 amino acids. V lost 0 bases, J lost 5 bases, and 14 bases lay in between. From germline, CDR1 is SGDLS and CDR2 YYNGEE. The CDR3 loop reads CASSVGDPSAETQYF. The DNA of the CDR3 is TGTGCCAGCAGCGTAGGGGACCCCTCGGCGGAGACCCAGTACTTC.

CDR3 in amino acids: CASSVPGQGDEKLFF. Here the CDR3 DNA reads TGCGCCAGCAGCGTACCGGGACAGGGAGATGAAAAACTGTTTTTT. This sequence joins TRBV5-1 and TRBJ1-4, with 9 bases lining up with TRBD1. From germline, CDR1 is SGHRS and CDR2 YFSETQ. The CDR3 contains 15 residues. Trimming took 4 bases from V and 6 from J; bases not matched to a gene: 7.

The CDR3 sequence: CASSLLAGPSYEQYV. The CDR3 nucleotides are TGTGCCAGCAGTTTACTAGCGGGGCCGTCCTACGAGCAGTACGTC. The chain carries TRBV6-6 and TRBJ2-7; 10 bases line up with TRBD2. After removal of 4 bases from V and 1 base from J, the junction contained 4 bases not matched to a gene. The germline gives CDR1 MNHNY, CDR2 SVGAGI (reference sequence). The CDR3 is made up of 15 amino acids.

J is TRBJ2-7 and V is TRBV18, with TRBD2 identical over 10 bases. This CDR3 is built from 14 residues. Trimming took 3 bases from V and 4 from J; bases not matched to a gene: 3. Germline values: CDR1 KGHSH, CDR2 LQKENI. CDR3 nucleotides: TGTGCCAGCTCACCCAGCGGGAGGGGGTACGAGCAGTACTTC. Amino acids: CASSPSGRGYEQYF.

This rearrangement joins TRBV7-9 to TRBJ2-7, with 8 bases aligning to TRBD1. The trim removed 1 base at V and 6 bases at J, leaving 5 bases unmatched. CDR1 SEHNR and CDR2 FQNEAQ come from the germline V gene (reference sequence). CDR3 length: 14 amino acids. CDR3 bases: TGTGCCAGCAGCTTAGGGGACAGGATAGGCGAGCAGTACGTC. Translating gives CASSLGDRIGEQYV.

This chain joins TRBV9 and TRBJ2-3; D may be TRBD1 (5 bases). Deletions cut 4 bases from V and 4 bases from J, with 19 bases between. Per the germline V gene, CDR1 is SGDLS and CDR2 is YYNGEE. The CDR3 extends over 16 amino acids. CDR3 in DNA: TGTGCCAGCAGCCCGAAAGGGATTTGGGGCGCAGATACGCAGTATTTT. Translated, it gives CASSPKGIWGADTQYF. Filled out from reference TRBV9 and TRBJ2-3, the complete variable domain reads DSGVTQTPKHLITATGQRVTLRCSPRSGDLSVYWYQQSLDQGLQFLIQYYNGEERAKGNILERFSAQQFPDLHSELNLSSLELGDSALYFCASSPKGIWGADTQYFGPGTRLTVL.

The rearrangement uses TRBV19 and TRBJ2-1; tentative D call: TRBD1 (5 bases). The germline gives CDR1 LNHDA, CDR2 SQIVND (reference sequence). V was trimmed by 5 bases and J by 8 bases, leaving 19 bases between them. This CDR3 comprises 15 residues. The CDR3 is CASSGAGYRFDEQFF. The CDR3 nucleotides read TGTGCCAGTAGTGGGGCAGGGTATAGGTTCGATGAGCAGTTCTTC.

The chain combines TRBV19 with TRBJ2-1; perhaps TRBD1 as D (6 bases). This CDR3 comprises 18 residues. V lost 3 bases to trimming and J lost 4 bases, with 22 bases between them. Looked up from germline, CDR1 is LNHDA and CDR2 is SQIVND (reference sequence). The DNA for the CDR3 is TGTGCCAGTAGTATTACCCCCGCCGTTGGGGGCTCTTACAATGAGCAGTTCTTC. It codes for CASSITPAVGGSYNEQFF. Combining the CDR3 with reference TRBV19 and TRBJ2-1 gives the whole variable domain DGGITQSPKYLFRKEGQNVTLSCEQNLNHDAMYWYRQDPGQGLRLIYYSQIVNDFQKGDIAEGYSVSREKKESFPLTVTSAQKNPTAFYLCASSITPAVGGSYNEQFFGPGTRLTVL.

The V and J genes are TRBV27 and TRBJ1-1; D is possibly TRBD1 (6 bases). This CDR3 is built from 14 residues. The germline gives CDR1 MNHEY, CDR2 SMNVEV (reference sequence). Trimming removed 7 bases from V and 4 bases from J, with 16 bases in between. In nucleotides, the CDR3 is TGTGCCAGCACCACCAGGGGTATCGGCACTGAAGCTTTCTTT. Its translation: CASTTRGIGTEAFF.

The chain is built from TRBV30 and TRBJ2-7; 8 nucleotides line up with TRBD1. Trimming removed 5 bases from V and 5 bases from J; junction bases left unmatched: 5. This CDR3 comprises 12 residues. Germline V gene lookup returns CDR1 GTSNPN and CDR2 SVGIG (reference sequence). The CDR3 region has the DNA TGTGCCTGGTCAGGGGGCGGGAACGAGCAGTACTTC. Translated: CAWSGGGNEQYF. Full variable domain (missing parts from reference TRBV30 and TRBJ2-7): SQTIHQWPATLVQPVGSPLSLECTVEGTSNPNLYWYRQAAGRGLQLLFYSVGIGQISSEVPQNLSASRPQDRQFILSSKKLLLSDSGFYLCAWSGGGNEQYFGPGTRLTVT.

The CDR3 region is CASSRFGTANSPLHF. The DNA for the CDR3 is TGTGCCAGCAGTCGCTTCGGGACAGCCAATTCACCCCTCCACTTT. The chain joins TRBV6-5 to TRBJ1-6, with 7 bases lining up with TRBD1. This CDR3 comprises 15 residues. The V gene end was trimmed by 5 bases and the J gene end by 7 bases; junction bases not matched to a gene: 8. CDR1 is MNHEY, CDR2 SVGAGI, per germline.

The chain couples TRBV9 to TRBJ2-2; D possibly corresponds to TRBD2 (6 bases). The CDR3 is 15 residues long. Germline V gene data show CDR1 as SGDLS and CDR2 as YYNGEE. Deletions cut 6 bases from V and 5 bases from J, with 17 bases between. DNA for the CDR3: TGTGCCAGCACCCAATCCCCCGGAGGGACCGGGGAGCTGTTTTTT. The encoded protein is CASTQSPGGTGELFF.

The rearrangement joins TRBV6-1 to TRBJ2-5; TRBD1 matches at 9 bases. The germline V gene encodes CDR1 MNHNS and CDR2 SASEGT. Trimming at V came to 6 bases and at J to 1 base, leaving 6 bases not matched to a gene. The CDR3 is made up of 15 amino acids. The CDR3 loop is CASRGDRGSQETQYF. The DNA of the CDR3 is TGTGCCAGCAGGGGAGACAGGGGGAGCCAAGAGACCCAGTACTTC.

The chain is built from TRBV6-1 and TRBJ2-3, with D perhaps given as TRBD1 or TRBD2 (5 bases each). Trimming removed 5 bases from V and 1 base from J, with 10 bases in between. Germline V gives CDR1 MNHNS, CDR2 SASEGT. The CDR3 loop spans 14 amino acids. DNA for the CDR3: TGTGCCAGCAGTAAGGTGGGGGGCACAGATACGCAGTATTTT. Translated: CASSKVGGTDTQYF.

This chain uses TRBV19 with TRBJ2-2; 7 bases agree with TRBD1. Germline-derived CDR1 and CDR2 are LNHDA and SQIVND (reference sequence). V dropped 3 bases and J dropped 7; count of bases not matched to a gene: 20. This CDR3 is 19 amino acids long. The CDR3 here is CASSIIPGQKLHRLGELFF. The CDR3 region has the DNA TGTGCCAGTAGTATTATCCCGGGACAGAAACTTCACCGTCTCGGGGAGCTGTTTTTT.